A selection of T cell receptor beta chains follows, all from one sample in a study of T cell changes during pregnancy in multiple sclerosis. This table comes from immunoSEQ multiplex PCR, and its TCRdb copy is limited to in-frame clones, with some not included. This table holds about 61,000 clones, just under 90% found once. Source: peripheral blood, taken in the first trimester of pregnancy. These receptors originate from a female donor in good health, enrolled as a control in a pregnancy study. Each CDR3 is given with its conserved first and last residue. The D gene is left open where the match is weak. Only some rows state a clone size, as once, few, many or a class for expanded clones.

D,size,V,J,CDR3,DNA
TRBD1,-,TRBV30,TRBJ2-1,CAWSWTGFYNEQFF,TGTGCCTGGAGTTGGACAGGCTTCTACAATGAGCAGTTCTTC
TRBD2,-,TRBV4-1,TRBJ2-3,CASSQDRRRAGGPRGTDTQYF,TGCGCCAGCAGCCAAGACCGTCGAAGGGCGGGGGGGCCCCGGGGCACAGATACGCAGTATTTT
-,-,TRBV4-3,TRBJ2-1,CASSPKRSGAEQFF,TGCGCCAGCAGCCCTAAACGTTCTGGAGCTGAGCAGTTCTTC
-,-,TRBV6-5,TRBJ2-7,CASSYQGGKQYF,TGTGCCAGCAGTTACCAGGGCGGGAAGCAGTACTTC
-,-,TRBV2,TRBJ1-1,CASSVEDLNTEAFF,TGTGCCAGCAGTGTGGAGGATTTGAACACTGAAGCTTTCTTT
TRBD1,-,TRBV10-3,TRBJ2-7,CATRDRGSEQYF,TGTGCCACCCGGGACAGGGGGTCCGAGCAGTACTTC
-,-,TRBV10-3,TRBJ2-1,CAISESNVGHVGHEQFF,TGTGCCATCAGTGAGTCAAATGTGGGACACGTTGGGCATGAGCAGTTCTTC
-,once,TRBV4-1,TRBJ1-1,CASSQDSGTEAFF,TGCGCCAGCAGCCAAGATTCCGGGACTGAAGCTTTCTTT
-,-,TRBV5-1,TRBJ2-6,CASSQSGANVLTF,TGCGCCAGCAGCCAATCTGGGGCCAACGTCCTGACTTTC
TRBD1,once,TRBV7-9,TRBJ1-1,CASGDREDDTEAFF,TGTGCCAGCGGGGACAGGGAAGACGACACTGAAGCTTTCTTT
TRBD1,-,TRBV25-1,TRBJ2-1,CASSEARGGQGRNEQFF,TGTGCCAGCAGTGAAGCGCGAGGGGGACAGGGCCGTAATGAGCAGTTCTTC
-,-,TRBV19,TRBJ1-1,CASSMQLNTEAFF,TGTGCCAGTAGTATGCAGTTGAACACTGAAGCTTTCTTT
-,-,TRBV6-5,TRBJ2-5,CASSYSPLQETQYF,TGTGCCAGCAGTTACTCCCCACTGCAAGAGACCCAGTACTTC
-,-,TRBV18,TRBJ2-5,CASSPGQGTGRQTQYF,TGTGCCAGCTCACCAGGCCAGGGGACCGGAAGGCAGACCCAGTACTTC
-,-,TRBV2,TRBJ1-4,CASSEQGTTNEKLFF,TGTGCCAGCAGTGAACAGGGTACAACTAATGAAAAACTGTTTTTT
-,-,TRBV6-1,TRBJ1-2,CASSEALRSNYGYTF,TGTGCCAGCAGTGAAGCGCTTCGGTCTAACTATGGCTACACCTTC
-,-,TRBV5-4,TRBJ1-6,CASSLSDLDNSPLHF,TGTGCCAGCAGCTTAAGTGACCTAGATAATTCACCCCTCCACTTT
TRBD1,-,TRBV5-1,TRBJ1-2,CASSLGTGEDYGYTF,TGCGCCAGCAGCTTGGGGACAGGGGAGGACTATGGCTACACCTTC
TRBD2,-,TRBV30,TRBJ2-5,CAGRTRGGLRETQYF,TGTGCCGGCCGTACCCGGGGGGGCCTGAGGGAGACCCAGTACTTC
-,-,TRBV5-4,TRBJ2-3,CASSLEQGYTDTQYF,TGTGCCAGCAGCTTGGAACAGGGATACACAGATACGCAGTATTTT
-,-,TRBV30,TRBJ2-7,CAWSVGGEQYF,TGTGCCTGGAGTGTGGGCGGGGAGCAGTACTTC
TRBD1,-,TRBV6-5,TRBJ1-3,CASSYGQGASANTIYF,TGTGCCAGCAGCTACGGACAGGGGGCTTCTGCAAACACCATATATTTT
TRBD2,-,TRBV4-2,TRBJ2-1,CASSQVLAGTYNEQFF,TGTGCCAGCAGCCAAGTGTTAGCGGGGACTTACAATGAGCAGTTCTTC
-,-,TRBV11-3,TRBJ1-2,CASSLDRTVYGYTF,TGTGCCAGCAGCTTAGATCGCACAGTCTATGGCTACACCTTC
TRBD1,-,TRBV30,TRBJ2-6,CAWRVTHRGFGPGANVLTF,TGTGCCTGGAGGGTAACCCACAGGGGATTTGGGCCTGGGGCCAACGTCCTGACTTTC
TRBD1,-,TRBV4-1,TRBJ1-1,CASSQGSGTGKTEAFF,TGCGCCAGCAGCCAAGGAAGTGGGACAGGGAAAACTGAAGCTTTCTTT
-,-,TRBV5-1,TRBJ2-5,CASSFIPGRGETQYF,TGCGCCAGCAGCTTCATTCCCGGCCGGGGGGAGACCCAGTACTTC
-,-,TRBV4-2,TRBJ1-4,CASSQVQGSEKLFF,TGTGCCAGCAGCCAAGTCCAGGGGTCTGAAAAACTGTTTTTT
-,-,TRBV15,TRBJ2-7,CATSSPGTFSYEQYF,TGTGCCACCAGCAGCCCCGGGACATTTTCCTACGAGCAGTACTTC
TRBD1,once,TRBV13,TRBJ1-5,CASSHGTAVEPQHF,TGTGCCAGCAGCCACGGGACAGCAGTCGAGCCCCAGCATTTT
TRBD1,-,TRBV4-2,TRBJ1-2,CASSQVGTVNYGYTF,TGTGCCAGCAGCCAAGTAGGGACAGTAAACTATGGCTACACCTTC
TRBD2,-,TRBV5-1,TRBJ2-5,CASSSPTGGALWETQYF,TGCGCCAGCAGCTCACCGACCGGGGGGGCTCTTTGGGAGACCCAGTACTTC
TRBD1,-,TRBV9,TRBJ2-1,CASSVGGTGNEQFF,TGTGCCAGCAGCGTAGGCGGGACAGGGAATGAGCAGTTCTTC
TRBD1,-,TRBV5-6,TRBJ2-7,CASSFRQGTLEQYF,TGTGCCAGCAGCTTTAGACAGGGAACTCTGGAGCAGTACTTC
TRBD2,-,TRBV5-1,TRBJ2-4,CASSGEGNIQYF,TGCGCCAGCAGCGGGGAGGGAAACATTCAGTACTTC
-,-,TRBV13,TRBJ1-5,CASSSRTEQASQPQHF,TGTGCCAGCAGCTCTCGGACAGAACAAGCTTCTCAGCCCCAGCATTTT
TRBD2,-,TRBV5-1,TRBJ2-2,CASSWTSQDTGELFF,TGCGCCAGCAGCTGGACTAGTCAGGACACCGGGGAGCTGTTTTTT
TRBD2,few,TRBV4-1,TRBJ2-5,CASSPMAGGLETQYF,TGCGCCAGCAGCCCTATGGCGGGGGGGTTGGAGACCCAGTACTTC
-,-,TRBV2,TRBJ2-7,CASSAGGFYEQYF,TGTGCCAGCAGTGCTGGGGGGTTCTACGAGCAGTACTTC
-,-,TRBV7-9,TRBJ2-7,CASSLELRGYEQYF,TGTGCCAGCAGCTTAGAATTGCGCGGTTACGAGCAGTACTTC
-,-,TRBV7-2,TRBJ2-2,CASSLGQAETGELFF,TGTGCCAGCAGCTTAGGCCAGGCAGAGACCGGGGAGCTGTTTTTT
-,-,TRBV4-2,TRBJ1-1,CASSQGAQYTEAFF,TGTGCCAGCAGCCAAGGGGCGCAATACACTGAAGCTTTCTTT
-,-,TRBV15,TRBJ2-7,CATSRDGDSYEQYF,TGTGCCACCAGCAGAGATGGTGACAGCTACGAGCAGTACTTC
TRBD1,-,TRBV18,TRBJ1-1,CASSPQGANTEAFF,TGTGCCAGCTCACCCCAGGGGGCGAACACTGAAGCTTTCTTT
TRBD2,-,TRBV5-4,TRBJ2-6,CASIRSGAPSGANVLTF,TGTGCCAGCATCAGAAGCGGGGCCCCCTCTGGGGCCAACGTCCTGACTTTC
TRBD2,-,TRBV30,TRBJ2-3,CAWSPGLVGSKDTQYF,TGTGCCTGGAGTCCAGGACTAGTTGGTAGCAAAGATACGCAGTATTTT
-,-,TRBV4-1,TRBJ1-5,CASSRDVRTENSNQPQHF,TGCGCCAGCAGCCGGGATGTCAGGACAGAAAATAGCAATCAGCCCCAGCATTTT
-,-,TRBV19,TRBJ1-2,CASSSQGYGYGYTF,TGTGCCAGTAGTTCTCAGGGGTATGGCTATGGCTACACCTTC
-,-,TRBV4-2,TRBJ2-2,CASSPPLGAYTGELFF,TGTGCCAGCAGCCCCCCGTTAGGGGCGTACACCGGGGAGCTGTTTTTT
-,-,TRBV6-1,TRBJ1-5,CASSEGVRHSNQPQHF,TGTGCCAGCAGTGAAGGGGTCCGACATAGCAATCAGCCCCAGCATTTT
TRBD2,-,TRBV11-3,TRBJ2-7,CASSSLAGPSYEQYF,TGTGCCAGCAGCTCACTAGCGGGGCCCTCCTACGAGCAGTACTTC
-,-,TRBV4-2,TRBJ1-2,CASSPVPPQGQLRGYTF,TGTGCCAGCAGCCCCGTCCCCCCCCAGGGGCAGCTTCGTGGCTACACCTTC
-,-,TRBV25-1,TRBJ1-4,CASSESRFNEKLFF,TGTGCCAGCAGTGAATCCAGATTCAATGAAAAACTGTTTTTT
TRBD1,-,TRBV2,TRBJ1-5,CASRTSGTDNSNQPQHF,TGTGCCAGCAGGACCTCCGGGACAGATAATAGCAATCAGCCCCAGCATTTT
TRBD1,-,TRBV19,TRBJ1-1,CASSDASGGSGTEAFF,TGTGCCAGTAGCGATGCCTCAGGGGGCAGCGGCACTGAAGCTTTCTTT
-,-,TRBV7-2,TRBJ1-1,CASSSRPTVISTEAFF,TGTGCCAGCAGCTCAAGACCGACAGTTATTAGCACTGAAGCTTTCTTT
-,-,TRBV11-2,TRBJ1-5,CASSLEGTHYNQPQHF,TGTGCCAGCAGCTTAGAAGGGACTCATTACAATCAGCCCCAGCATTTT
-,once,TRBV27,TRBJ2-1,CASSLGTAGSNEQFF,TGTGCCAGCAGTTTAGGGACAGCGGGCAGCAATGAGCAGTTCTTC